This TCR beta chain was captured by sequencing in a study of PD-L1 blockade in urothelial cancer. Across the whole study: Median T cell yield per blood sample was about 140,000 cells.

Germline CDR1 SGHRS, CDR2 YFSETQ. The length of the CDR3 is 15 residues. Losses at the gene ends were 4 bases for V and 4 bases for J; bases not matched to a gene: 3. Data came from immunoSEQ multiplex PCR; TCRdb stores just in-frame clones and leaves some out. The table records about 52,000 clones, approximately 72% of them present only once. The time point: pretreatment peripheral blood. Every patient provided from 1 to 8 samples, collected pretreatment and on-treatment. The sequence was obtained from a man between 65 and 85 years old with urothelial cancer. The V call is TRBV5-1, the J call TRBJ2-3, with 13 nucleotides matching TRBD2. The sequenced sample was PBMCs, obtained around atezolizumab (anti-PD-L1) treatment. CDR3 amino acids: CASSPTSGGPDTQYF. As DNA, the CDR3 is TGCGCCAGCAGCCCGACTAGCGGGGGGCCAGATACGCAGTATTTT.